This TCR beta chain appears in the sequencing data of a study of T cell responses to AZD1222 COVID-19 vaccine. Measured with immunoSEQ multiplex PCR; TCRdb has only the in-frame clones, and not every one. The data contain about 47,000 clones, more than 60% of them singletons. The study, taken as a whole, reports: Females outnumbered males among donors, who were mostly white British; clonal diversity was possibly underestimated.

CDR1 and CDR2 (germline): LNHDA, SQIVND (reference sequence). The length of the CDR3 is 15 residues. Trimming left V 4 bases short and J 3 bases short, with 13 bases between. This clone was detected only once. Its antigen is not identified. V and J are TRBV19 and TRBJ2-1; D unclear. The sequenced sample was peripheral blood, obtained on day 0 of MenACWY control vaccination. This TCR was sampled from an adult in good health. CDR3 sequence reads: CASSTPEVNYNEQFF. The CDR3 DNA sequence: TGTGCCAGTAGTACTCCTGAGGTAAACTACAATGAGCAGTTCTTC.